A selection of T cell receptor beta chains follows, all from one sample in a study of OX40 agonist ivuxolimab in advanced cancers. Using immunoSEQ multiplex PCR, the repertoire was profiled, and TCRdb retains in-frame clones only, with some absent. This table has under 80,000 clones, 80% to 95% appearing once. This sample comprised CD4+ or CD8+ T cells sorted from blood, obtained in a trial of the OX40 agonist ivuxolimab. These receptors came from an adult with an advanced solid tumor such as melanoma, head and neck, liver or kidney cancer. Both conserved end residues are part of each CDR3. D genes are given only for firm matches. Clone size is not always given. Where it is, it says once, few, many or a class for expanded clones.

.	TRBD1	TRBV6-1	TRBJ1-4	CASSVVGTGDATNEKLFF	TGTGCCAGCAGTGTGGTAGGGACAGGGGATGCGACTAATGAAAAACTGTTTTTT
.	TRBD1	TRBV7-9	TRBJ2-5	CASSPGQLETQYF	TGTGCCAGCAGCCCGGGACAGTTGGAGACCCAGTACTTC
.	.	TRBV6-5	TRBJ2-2	CASSYSGTPGELFF	TGTGCCAGCAGTTACTCGGGGACCCCCGGGGAGCTGTTTTTT
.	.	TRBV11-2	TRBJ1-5	CASSLNGAGYSNQPQHF	TGTGCCAGCAGCTTGAACGGGGCCGGATATAGCAATCAGCCCCAGCATTTT
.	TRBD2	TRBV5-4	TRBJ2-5	CASTPESGIGGETQYF	TGTGCCAGCACCCCGGAGAGCGGGATAGGAGGGGAGACCCAGTACTTC
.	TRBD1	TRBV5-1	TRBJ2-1	CASSAWTGTNEQFF	TGCGCCAGCAGCGCATGGACAGGGACCAATGAGCAGTTCTTC
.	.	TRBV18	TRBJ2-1	CASSLGHYIDEQFF	TGTGCCAGCTCATTGGGACACTATATCGATGAGCAGTTCTTC
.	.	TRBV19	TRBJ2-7	CASSRGGPVYEQYF	TGTGCCAGTAGTAGAGGAGGGCCTGTCTACGAGCAGTACTTC
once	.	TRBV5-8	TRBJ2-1	CASRPSFRQDEQFF	TGTGCCAGCAGACCATCGTTCCGACAGGATGAGCAGTTCTTC
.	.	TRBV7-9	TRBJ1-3	CASSRGQFRDTIYF	TGTGCCAGCAGCCGAGGACAATTTCGGGACACCATATATTTT
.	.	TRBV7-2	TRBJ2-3	CASSPTTDTQYF	TGTGCCAGCAGCCCGACCACAGATACGCAGTATTTT
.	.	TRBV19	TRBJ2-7	CASSRQDSYEQYF	TGTGCCAGTAGTAGACAGGACTCCTACGAGCAGTACTTC
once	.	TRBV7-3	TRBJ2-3	CASSLGGSDTQYF	TGTGCCAGCAGCTTAGGCGGCTCAGATACGCAGTATTTT
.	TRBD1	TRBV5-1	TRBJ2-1	CASSSGTGSDNEQFF	TGCGCCAGCAGTTCTGGGACAGGGAGCGACAATGAGCAGTTCTTC
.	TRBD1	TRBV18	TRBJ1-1	CASSQRQGRDTEAFF	TGTGCCAGCTCACAACGACAGGGGAGGGACACTGAAGCTTTCTTT
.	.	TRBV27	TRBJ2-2	CASSTDQNTGELFF	TGTGCCAGCAGTACCGACCAGAACACCGGGGAGCTGTTTTTT
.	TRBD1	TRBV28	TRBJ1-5	CASKTGVGQPQHF	TGTGCCAGCAAAACAGGGGTTGGGCAGCCCCAGCATTTT
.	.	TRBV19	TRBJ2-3	CASSTQSDTQYF	TGTGCCAGTAGTACTCAGTCGGATACGCAGTATTTT
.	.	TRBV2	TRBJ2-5	CASRQEQETQYF	TGTGCCAGCAGACAGGAGCAAGAGACCCAGTACTTC
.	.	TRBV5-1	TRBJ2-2	CASSFSAANTGELFF	TGCGCCAGCAGCTTCTCGGCTGCGAACACCGGGGAGCTGTTTTTT
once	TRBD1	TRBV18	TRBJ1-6	CASSPPLQGDNSPLHF	TGTGCCAGCTCACCACCGCTCCAGGGGGATAATTCACCCCTCCACTTT
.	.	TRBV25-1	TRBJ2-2	CASSGGANTGELFF	TGTGCCAGCAGTGGGGGGGCGAACACCGGGGAGCTGTTTTTT
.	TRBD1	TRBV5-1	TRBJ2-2	CASSLDRGDGELFF	TGCGCCAGCAGCTTGGACAGGGGGGACGGGGAGCTGTTTTTT
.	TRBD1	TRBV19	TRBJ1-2	CASSMDRDLSGYTF	TGTGCCAGTAGTATGGACAGGGATTTAAGTGGCTACACCTTC